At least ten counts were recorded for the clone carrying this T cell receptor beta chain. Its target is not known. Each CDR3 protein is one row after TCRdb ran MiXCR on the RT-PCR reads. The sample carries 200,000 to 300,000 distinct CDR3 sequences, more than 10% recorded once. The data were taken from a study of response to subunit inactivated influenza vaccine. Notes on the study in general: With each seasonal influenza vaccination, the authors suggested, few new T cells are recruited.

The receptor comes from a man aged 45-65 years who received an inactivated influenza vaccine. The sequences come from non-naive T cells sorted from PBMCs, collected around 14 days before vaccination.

The CDR3 spells CASSFSGASTDTQYF. CDR3 nucleotides: TGCGCCAGCAGCTTTAGCGGGGCGAGCACAGATACGCAGTATTTT. This chain connects TRBV5-1 to TRBJ2-3; TRBD2 aligns across 8 bases. The CDR3 runs 15 residues. V lost 2 bases to trimming and J lost 0 bases; unmatched junction nucleotides: 2. Germline assignment: CDR1 SGHRS and CDR2 YFSETQ.